The count of the clone carrying this T cell receptor (beta chain) is one. At one end the junction does not follow the germline gene, possibly because of a read error. Profiling relied on immunoSEQ multiplex PCR, and the TCRdb table lists in-frame clones only, not all of them. The sample contains over 25,000 clones, 77% of which appear only once. This record belongs to a study of sequential checkpoint blockade in melanoma. Germline assignment: CDR1 LGHNA and CDR2 YSLEER. The CDR3 totals 15 residues. Regarding treatment: randomized to nivolumab then ipilimumab (arm A) or the reverse (arm B). The receptor was isolated from a human donor with melanoma. Sequenced material: CD8+ T cells sorted from blood (inferred from file names), taken from a patient given nivolumab and ipilimumab in sequence. This sequence joins TRBV4-3 and TRBJ1-6; D is unresolved. This CDR3 reads CASSQDGDGISLLHF. CDR3 coding DNA: TGCGCCAGCAGCCAAGACGGGGATGGTATCTCACTCCTCCACTTT.